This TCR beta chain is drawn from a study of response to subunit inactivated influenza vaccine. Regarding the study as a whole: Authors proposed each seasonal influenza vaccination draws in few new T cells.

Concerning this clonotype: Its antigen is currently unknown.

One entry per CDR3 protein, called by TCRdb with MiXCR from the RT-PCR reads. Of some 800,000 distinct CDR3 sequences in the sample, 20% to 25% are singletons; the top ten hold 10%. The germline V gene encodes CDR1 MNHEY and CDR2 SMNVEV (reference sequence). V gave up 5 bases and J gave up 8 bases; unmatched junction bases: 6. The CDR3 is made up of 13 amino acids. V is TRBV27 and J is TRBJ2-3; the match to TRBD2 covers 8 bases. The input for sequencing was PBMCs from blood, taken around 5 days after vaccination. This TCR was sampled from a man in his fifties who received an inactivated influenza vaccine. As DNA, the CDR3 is TGTGCCAGCAGTCCCCGGGAGGGGCCTACGCAGTATTTT. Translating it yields CASSPREGPTQYF.